This T cell receptor beta chain was recovered during a study of shared clonotypes between healthy human individuals. Naive CD8 cells lacked CD45RO and underwent positive selection for CCR7, leaving out terminally differentiated effector memory CD45RA+ cells. The CDR3 runs 17 residues. Germline CDR1 MNHNS, CDR2 SASEGT. V was trimmed by 3 bases and J by 7 bases, leaving 21 bases between them. Profiled with immunoSEQ multiplex PCR; TCRdb holds only in-frame clones, not every one. Of under 2,000,000 clones in the sample, about 95% were seen once. The sequenced sample consisted of naive CD8+ T cells sorted from blood. The clonotype was recovered from a man younger than 35 in good health. This chain links TRBV6-1 with TRBJ2-2; D gene ambiguous. Here the CDR3 reads CASSEGFVHGGGGELFF. As DNA, the CDR3 is TGTGCCAGCAGTGAGGGTTTTGTACACGGTGGTGGCGGGGAGCTGTTTTTT.